This is a list of T cell receptor beta chains from one sample in a study of blood T cell repertoires in COVID-19. Some clones are missing from TCRdb's copy, which holds only in-frame ones; the method was immunoSEQ multiplex PCR. This table has tens of thousands of clones, roughly 80% appearing once. The sequencing input was peripheral blood. The receptor set was obtained from a man aged 65 to 79 with COVID-19, enrolled during active disease. Both conserved end residues are part of each CDR3. A D gene is named only where the DNA matches it firmly. For some rows the clone size is stated as once, few or many, or as a class when expanded; others skip it.

>TRBJ1-1|13|.|.|TRBV3-1/TRBV3-2
CASSQDMNTEAFF
TGTGCCAGCAGCCAAGATATGAACACTGAAGCTTTCTTT
>TRBJ1-5|16|.|once|TRBV19
CASSIDAAYRNQPQHF
TGTGCCAGTAGTATAGATGCAGCGTATCGCAATCAGCCCCAGCATTTT
>TRBJ2-5|15|TRBD1|once|TRBV4-1
CASSQPGQRQVAQYF
TGCGCCAGCAGCCAACCGGGACAGCGACAAGTGGCCCAGTACTTC
>TRBJ1-2|14|TRBD1|.|TRBV5-1
CASQDRESGYGYTF
TGCGCCAGCCAGGACAGGGAGAGCGGCTATGGCTACACCTTC
>TRBJ1-5|13|.|.|TRBV20-1
CSASRQGGQPQHF
TGCAGTGCTAGTCGGCAGGGAGGCCAGCCCCAGCATTTT
>TRBJ2-5|17|TRBD2|.|TRBV6-2/TRBV6-3
CASSYPRLARYQETQYF
TGTGCCAGCAGTTACCCCCGACTAGCGAGGTACCAAGAGACCCAGTACTTC
>TRBJ1-1|12|.|.|TRBV6-5
CASSYTGVGAFF
TGTGCCAGCAGTTACACGGGGGTTGGAGCTTTCTTT
>TRBJ2-7|15|TRBD1|.|TRBV28
CASSSPGQGEYEQYF
TGTGCCAGCAGTTCCCCGGGACAGGGTGAATACGAGCAGTACTTC
>TRBJ1-2|15|.|.|TRBV2
CASSVTGKTNYGYTF
TGTGCCAGCAGTGTAACAGGGAAGACTAACTATGGCTACACCTTC
>TRBJ1-5|15|TRBD1|.|TRBV5-4
CASSLGATGKEPQHF
TGTGCCAGCAGCTTGGGCGCGACAGGGAAAGAGCCCCAGCATTTT
>TRBJ2-7|13|TRBD2|.|TRBV30
CAWSSGIPYEQYF
TGTGCCTGGAGTAGCGGGATCCCCTACGAGCAGTACTTC
>TRBJ1-1|16|TRBD1|.|TRBV20-1
CSASGENRGRWTEAFF
TGCAGTGCTAGTGGGGAGAACAGGGGGCGGTGGACTGAAGCTTTCTTT
>TRBJ2-5|14|TRBD1|.|TRBV5-4
CASSPTQGRETQYF
TGTGCCAGCAGTCCTACACAGGGGCGGGAGACCCAGTACTTC
>TRBJ2-2|16|.|few|TRBV19
CASTNARTALTGELFF
TGTGCCAGTACCAATGCGCGGACAGCCTTAACCGGGGAGCTGTTTTTT
>TRBJ1-2|14|.|few|TRBV7-2
CASSLAVEEGRYTF
TGTGCCAGCAGCTTAGCCGTGGAGGAGGGGCGCTACACCTTC
>TRBJ2-3|18|.|.|TRBV7-9
CASSLGVPTGRYTDTQYF
TGTGCCAGCAGCTTAGGAGTCCCGACAGGGAGGTACACAGATACGCAGTATTTT
>TRBJ1-3|16|.|.|TRBV9
CASSPWTANSGNTIYF
TGTGCCAGCAGCCCCTGGACAGCTAACTCTGGAAACACCATATATTTT
>TRBJ2-7|14|.|once|TRBV7-2
CASSPQGSSYEQYF
TGTGCCAGCAGCCCACAGGGATCTTCCTACGAGCAGTACTTC
>TRBJ1-5|14|TRBD1|once|TRBV24-1
CATSDSGTGTDQHF
TGTGCCACCAGTGATTCCGGGACAGGGACCGATCAACATTTT
>TRBJ1-5|17|TRBD1|.|TRBV6-2/TRBV6-3
CASSYSAGGSGNQPQHF
TGTGCCAGCAGTTACTCTGCAGGGGGCTCGGGCAATCAGCCCCAGCATTTT
>TRBJ2-1|16|.|.|TRBV7-9
CASSLALALSYNEQFF
TGTGCCAGCAGCTTAGCCTTAGCGCTCTCCTACAATGAGCAGTTCTTC
>TRBJ1-2|14|TRBD1|once|TRBV19
CASSIRGTEYGYTF
TGTGCCAGTAGTATAAGAGGGACAGAGTATGGCTACACCTTC
>TRBJ1-5|15|.|.|TRBV19
CASSTPSGDNQPQHF
TGTGCCAGTAGCACCCCATCAGGGGACAATCAGCCCCAGCATTTT
>TRBJ2-1|16|.|.|TRBV4-1
CASSQDAASSYNEQFF
TGCGCCAGCAGCCAAGATGCGGCTAGCTCCTACAATGAGCAGTTCTTC
>TRBJ2-7|16|.|.|TRBV11-3
CASSSHTGIVSYEQYF
TGTGCCAGCAGCTCACATACAGGGATCGTGTCCTACGAGCAGTACTTC
>TRBJ2-3|19|TRBD2|.|TRBV5-1
CASSSEGLSSGSPTDTQYF
TGCGCCAGCAGCTCCGAAGGTTTGTCTAGCGGGAGTCCTACAGATACGCAGTATTTT
>TRBJ2-1|15|TRBD2|.|TRBV7-3
CASSLILAGYNEQFF
TGTGCCAGCAGCTTAATACTAGCGGGTTACAATGAGCAGTTCTTC
>TRBJ1-2|15|TRBD1|.|TRBV7-2
CASSLEQGFNYGYTF
TGTGCCAGCAGCTTAGAACAGGGGTTTAACTATGGCTACACCTTC
>TRBJ2-5|15|TRBD1|.|TRBV25-1
CASSPGDRTQETQYF
TGTGCCAGCAGCCCCGGGGACAGGACGCAAGAGACCCAGTACTTC
>TRBJ1-2|14|TRBD1|.|TRBV7-8
CASSLVQGGYGYTF
TGTGCCAGCAGCTTAGTCCAGGGGGGTTATGGCTACACCTTC
>TRBJ1-4|15|.|.|TRBV5-6
CASSSSIQTNEKLFF
TGTGCCAGCAGCTCCTCTATTCAAACTAATGAAAAACTGTTTTTT
>TRBJ2-4|17|.|few|TRBV28
CASSLFPKLLAKNIQYF
TGTGCCAGCAGTTTATTTCCCAAACTACTAGCCAAAAACATTCAGTACTTC
>TRBJ2-3|16|.|.|TRBV3-1/TRBV3-2
CASSQDMGSRTDTQYF
TGTGCCAGCAGCCAAGATATGGGCTCTCGCACAGATACGCAGTATTTT
>TRBJ2-2|17|TRBD2|.|TRBV24-1
CATSDLRLAGERGELFF
TGTGCCACCAGTGATTTGAGACTAGCGGGAGAACGCGGGGAGCTGTTTTTT
>TRBJ1-1|13|TRBD1|.|TRBV4-3
CASSQDRTGGAFF
TGCGCCAGCAGCCAAGATCGGACAGGGGGCGCTTTCTTT
>TRBJ1-2|14|TRBD1|.|TRBV6-6
CASSLGQGSYGYTF
TGTGCCAGCAGTTTAGGACAGGGATCCTATGGCTACACCTTC
>TRBJ2-7|12|.|.|TRBV7-9
CASSLGFGWHHF
TGTGCCAGCAGCTTAGGTTTCGGGTGGCACCATTTC
>TRBJ2-1|14|TRBD2|.|TRBV7-9
CASSTGTIYNEQFF
TGTGCCAGCAGCACCGGGACTATATACAATGAGCAGTTCTTC
>TRBJ2-7|12|.|.|TRBV19
CASSPDFYEQYF
TGTGCCAGTAGTCCGGACTTCTACGAGCAGTACTTC
>TRBJ2-1|13|TRBD1|.|TRBV6-6
CASSLPGQDEQFF
TGTGCCAGCAGTTTGCCTGGACAGGATGAGCAGTTCTTC
>TRBJ2-3|20|TRBD2|.|TRBV4-3
CASSPKGLAGGTSSTDTQYF
TGCGCCAGCAGCCCTAAAGGGCTAGCGGGAGGAACTTCTAGCACAGATACGCAGTATTTT